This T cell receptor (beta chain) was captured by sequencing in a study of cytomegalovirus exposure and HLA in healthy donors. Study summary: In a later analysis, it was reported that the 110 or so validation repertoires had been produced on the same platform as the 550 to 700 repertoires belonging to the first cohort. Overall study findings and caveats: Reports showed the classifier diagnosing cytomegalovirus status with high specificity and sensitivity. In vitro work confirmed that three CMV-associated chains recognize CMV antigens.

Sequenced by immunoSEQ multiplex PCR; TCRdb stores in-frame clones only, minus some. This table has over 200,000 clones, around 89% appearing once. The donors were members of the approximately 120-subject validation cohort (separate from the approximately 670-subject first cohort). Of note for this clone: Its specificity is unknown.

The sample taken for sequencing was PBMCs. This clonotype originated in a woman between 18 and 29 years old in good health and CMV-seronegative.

CDR3 region: CASSPGQGVGKLFF. The CDR3 DNA follows: TGTGCCAGCAGTCCGGGACAGGGGGTTGGAAAACTGTTTTTT. The chain joins TRBV27 to TRBJ1-4, with 11 bases matching TRBD1. CDR1 is MNHEY and CDR2 is SMNVEV in the germline V gene (reference sequence). Unmatched junction bases numbered 6, after V lost 5 bases and J lost 10 bases. The CDR3 is made up of 14 amino acids. The full variable domain, completed using reference TRBV27 and TRBJ1-4, is EAQVTQNPRYLITVTGKKLTVTCSQNMNHEYMSWYRQDPGLGLRQIYYSMNVEVTDKGDVPEGYKVSRKEKRNFPLILESPSPNQTSLYFCASSPGQGVGKLFFGSGTQLSVL.